This T cell receptor beta chain derives from a study of cytomegalovirus exposure and HLA in healthy donors. It was with 60 Vbeta and 13 Jbeta primers that the PCR ran. Measured with immunoSEQ multiplex PCR; TCRdb has only the in-frame clones, and not every one. The table includes more than 90,000 clones, roughly 80% detected once. CDR1 is SGDLS, CDR2 YYNGEE, per germline. The V and J ends lost 0 bases and 7 bases respectively, with 16 bases between them. This CDR3 has 15 amino acids. The sequencing sample was made of PBMCs. V and J are TRBV9 and TRBJ1-2, with no clear D. The receptor was isolated from a female donor in good health and CMV-seronegative. The CDR3 DNA sequence: TGTGCCAGCAGCGTAGGCGGGGAAGGTCAGGCTGGCTACACCTTC. Protein: CASSVGGEGQAGYTF.